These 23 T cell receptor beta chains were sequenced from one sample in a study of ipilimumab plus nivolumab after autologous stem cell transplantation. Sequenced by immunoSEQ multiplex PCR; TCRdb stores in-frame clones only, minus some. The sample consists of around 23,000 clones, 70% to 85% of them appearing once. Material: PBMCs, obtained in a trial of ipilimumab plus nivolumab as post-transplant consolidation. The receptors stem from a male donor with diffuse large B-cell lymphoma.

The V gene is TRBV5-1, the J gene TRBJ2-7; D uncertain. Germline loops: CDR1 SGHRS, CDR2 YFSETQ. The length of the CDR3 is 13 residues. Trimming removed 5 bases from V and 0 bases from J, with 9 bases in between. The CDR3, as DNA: TGCGCCAGCAGTAGAGAGAGCTCCTACGAGCAGTACTTC. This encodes CASSRESSYEQYF.

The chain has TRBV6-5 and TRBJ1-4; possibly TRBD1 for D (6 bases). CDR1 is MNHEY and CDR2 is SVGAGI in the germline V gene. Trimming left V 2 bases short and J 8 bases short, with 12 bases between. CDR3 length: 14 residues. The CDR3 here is CASSYNRAGEKLFF. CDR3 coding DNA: TGTGCCAGCAGTTACAACAGGGCAGGCGAAAAACTGTTTTTT.

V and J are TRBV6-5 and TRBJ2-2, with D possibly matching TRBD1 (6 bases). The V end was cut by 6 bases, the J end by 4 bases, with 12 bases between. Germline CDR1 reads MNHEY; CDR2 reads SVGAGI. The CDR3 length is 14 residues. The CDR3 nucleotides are TGTGCCAGCAGACAGGGTATCGGCACCGGGGAGCTGTTTTTT. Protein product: CASRQGIGTGELFF.

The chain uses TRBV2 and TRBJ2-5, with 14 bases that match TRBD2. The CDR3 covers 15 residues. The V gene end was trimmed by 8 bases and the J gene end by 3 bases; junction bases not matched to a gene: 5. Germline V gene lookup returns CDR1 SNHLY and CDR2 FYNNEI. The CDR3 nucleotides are TGTGCCAGCGCCCGGGGACTAGCGGGGGAAGAGACCCAGTACTTC. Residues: CASARGLAGEETQYF.

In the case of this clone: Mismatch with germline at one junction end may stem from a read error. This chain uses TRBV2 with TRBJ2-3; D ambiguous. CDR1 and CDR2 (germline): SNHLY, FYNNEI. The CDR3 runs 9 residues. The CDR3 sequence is CSTGDTQYF. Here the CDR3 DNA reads TGCTCGACTGGGGATACGCAGTATTTT. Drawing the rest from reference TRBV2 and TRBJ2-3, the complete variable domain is EPEVTQTPSHQVTQMGQEVILRCVPISNHLYFYWYRQILGQKVEFLVSFYNNEISEKSEIFDDQFSVERPDGSNFTLKIRSTKLEDSAMYFCSTGDTQYFGPGTRLTVL.

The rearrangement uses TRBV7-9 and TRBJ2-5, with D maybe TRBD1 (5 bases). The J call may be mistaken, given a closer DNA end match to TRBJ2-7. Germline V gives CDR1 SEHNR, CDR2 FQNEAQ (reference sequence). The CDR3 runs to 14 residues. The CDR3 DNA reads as TGTGCCAGCAGCTTGGCAGGGTTTTCCTACGAGCAGTACTTC. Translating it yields CASSLAGFSYEQYF.

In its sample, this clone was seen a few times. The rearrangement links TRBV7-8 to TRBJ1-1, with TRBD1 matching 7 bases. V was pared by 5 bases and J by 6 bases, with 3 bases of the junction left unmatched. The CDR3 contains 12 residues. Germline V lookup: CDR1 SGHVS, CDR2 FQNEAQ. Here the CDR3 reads CASSRDSAEAFF. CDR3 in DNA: TGTGCCAGCAGCCGGGACAGCGCTGAAGCTTTCTTT.

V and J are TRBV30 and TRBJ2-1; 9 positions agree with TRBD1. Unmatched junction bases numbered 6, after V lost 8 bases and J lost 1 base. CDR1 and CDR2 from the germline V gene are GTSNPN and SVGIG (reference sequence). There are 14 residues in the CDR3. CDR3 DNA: TGTGCCGCAGGGACAGGGATTTCCTACAATGAGCAGTTCTTC. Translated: CAAGTGISYNEQFF.

CDR3 nucleotide sequence: TGTGCCAGTAGTATCCTAGCGGGGGACACCGGGGAGCTGTTTTTT. Its translation is CASSILAGDTGELFF. The gene calls are TRBV19 and TRBJ2-2, with 10 bases fitting TRBD2. Unmatched junction bases numbered 1, after V lost 3 bases and J lost 3 bases. This CDR3 is built from 15 residues. Germline CDR1 and CDR2: LNHDA and SQIVND (reference sequence).

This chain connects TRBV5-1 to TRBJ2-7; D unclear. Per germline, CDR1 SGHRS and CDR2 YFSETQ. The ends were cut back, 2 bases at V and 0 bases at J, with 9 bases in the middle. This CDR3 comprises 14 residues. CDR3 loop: CASSLSADSYEQYF. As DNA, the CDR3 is TGCGCCAGCAGCTTAAGCGCGGACTCCTACGAGCAGTACTTC. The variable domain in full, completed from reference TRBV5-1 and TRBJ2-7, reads KAGVTQTPRYLIKTRGQQVTLSCSPISGHRSVSWYQQTPGQGLQFLFEYFSETQRNKGNFPGRFSGRQFSNSRSEMNVSTLELGDSALYLCASSLSADSYEQYFGPGTRLTVT.

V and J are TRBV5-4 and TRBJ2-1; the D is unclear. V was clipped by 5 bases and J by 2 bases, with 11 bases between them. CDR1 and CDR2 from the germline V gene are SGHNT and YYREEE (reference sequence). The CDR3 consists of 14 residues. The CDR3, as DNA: TGTGCCAGCAGTACCACCAGCACCTACAATGAGCAGTTCTTC. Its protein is CASSTTSTYNEQFF.

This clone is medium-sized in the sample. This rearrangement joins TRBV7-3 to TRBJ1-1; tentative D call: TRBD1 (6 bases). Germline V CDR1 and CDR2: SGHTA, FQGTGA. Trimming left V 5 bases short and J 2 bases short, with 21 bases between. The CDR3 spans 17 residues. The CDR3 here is CASSEFGGRGTNTEAFF. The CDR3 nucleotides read TGTGCCAGCAGCGAATTCGGTGGCAGGGGAACAAACACTGAAGCTTTCTTT.

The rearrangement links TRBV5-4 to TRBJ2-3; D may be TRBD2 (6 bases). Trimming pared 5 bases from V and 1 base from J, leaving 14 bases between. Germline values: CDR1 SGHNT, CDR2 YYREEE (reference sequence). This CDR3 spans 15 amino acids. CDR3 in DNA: TGTGCCAGCAGACCGCGGGACTCCCGCACAGATACGCAGTATTTT. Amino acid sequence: CASRPRDSRTDTQYF.

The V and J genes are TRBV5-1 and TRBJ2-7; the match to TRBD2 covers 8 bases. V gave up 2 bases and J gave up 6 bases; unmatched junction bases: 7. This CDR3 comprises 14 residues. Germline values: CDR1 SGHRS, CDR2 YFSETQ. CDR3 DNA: TGCGCCAGCAGCTTAGGGACTAGTCTCGTCGAGCAGTACTTC. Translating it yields CASSLGTSLVEQYF.

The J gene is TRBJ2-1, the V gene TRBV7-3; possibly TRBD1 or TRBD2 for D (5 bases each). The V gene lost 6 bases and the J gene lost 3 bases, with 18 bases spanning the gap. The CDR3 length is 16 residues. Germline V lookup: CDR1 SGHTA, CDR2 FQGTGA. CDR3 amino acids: CASSPQPGPVYNEQFF. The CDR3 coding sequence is TGTGCCAGCAGTCCACAGCCGGGGCCCGTCTACAATGAGCAGTTCTTC. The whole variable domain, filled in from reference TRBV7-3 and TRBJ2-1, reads GAGVSQTPSNKVTEKGKYVELRCDPISGHTALYWYRQSLGQGPEFLIYFQGTGAADDSGLPNDRFFAVRPEGSVSTLKIQRTERGDSAVYLCASSPQPGPVYNEQFFGPGTRLTVL.

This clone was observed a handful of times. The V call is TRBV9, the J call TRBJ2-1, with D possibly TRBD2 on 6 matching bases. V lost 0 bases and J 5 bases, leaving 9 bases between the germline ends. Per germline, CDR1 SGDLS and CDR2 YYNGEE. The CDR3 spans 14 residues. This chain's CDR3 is CASSVEVADNEQFF. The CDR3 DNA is TGTGCCAGCAGCGTAGAGGTAGCGGACAATGAGCAGTTCTTC.

The CDR3 DNA is TGTGCCAGCAGCCGTCGACAGAACTCCTACAATGAGCAGTTCTTC. Protein: CASSRRQNSYNEQFF. This chain joins TRBV11-3 and TRBJ2-1, with D tentatively TRBD1 (5 bases). V lost 5 bases to trimming and J lost 0 bases, with 11 bases between them. The CDR3 runs 15 residues. Germline V CDR1 and CDR2: SGHNT, YENEEA.

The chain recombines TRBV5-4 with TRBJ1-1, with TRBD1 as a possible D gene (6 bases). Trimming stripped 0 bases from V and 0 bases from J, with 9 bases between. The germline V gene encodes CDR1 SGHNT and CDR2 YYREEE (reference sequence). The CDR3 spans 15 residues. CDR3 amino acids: CASSLGGTLNTEAFF. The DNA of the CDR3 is TGTGCCAGCAGCTTGGGTGGGACACTGAACACTGAAGCTTTCTTT.

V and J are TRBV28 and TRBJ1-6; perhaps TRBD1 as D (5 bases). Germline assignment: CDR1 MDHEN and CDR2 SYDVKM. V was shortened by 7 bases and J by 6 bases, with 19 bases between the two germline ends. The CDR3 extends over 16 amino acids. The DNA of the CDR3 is TGTGCCAGCACAGGCCGTGGGGGAGGAGTTAATTCACCCCTCCACTTT. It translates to CASTGRGGGVNSPLHF.

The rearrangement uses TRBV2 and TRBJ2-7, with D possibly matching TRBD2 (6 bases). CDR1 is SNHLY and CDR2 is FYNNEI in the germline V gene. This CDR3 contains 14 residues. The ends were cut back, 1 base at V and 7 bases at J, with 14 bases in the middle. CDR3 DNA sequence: TGTGCCAGCAGTGAAGGGGGGGTACTAGGGGAGCAGTACTTC. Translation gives CASSEGGVLGEQYF.

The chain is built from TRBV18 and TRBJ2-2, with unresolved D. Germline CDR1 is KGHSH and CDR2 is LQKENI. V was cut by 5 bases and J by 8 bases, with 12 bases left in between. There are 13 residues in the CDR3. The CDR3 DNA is TGTGCCAGCTCATCCACTTACGAGGGGGAGCTGTTTTTT. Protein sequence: CASSSTYEGELFF.

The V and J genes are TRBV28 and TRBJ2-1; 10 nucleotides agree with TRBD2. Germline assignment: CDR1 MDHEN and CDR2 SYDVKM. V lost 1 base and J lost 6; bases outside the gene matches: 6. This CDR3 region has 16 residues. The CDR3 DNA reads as TGTGCCAGCAGTTTATCGGGGACTAGCGCGTTCAATGAGCAGTTCTTC. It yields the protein CASSLSGTSAFNEQFF.

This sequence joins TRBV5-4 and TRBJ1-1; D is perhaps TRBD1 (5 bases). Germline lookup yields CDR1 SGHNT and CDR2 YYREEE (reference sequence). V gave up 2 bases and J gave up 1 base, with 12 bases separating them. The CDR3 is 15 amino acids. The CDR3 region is CASSFSQGTNTEAFF. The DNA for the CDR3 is TGTGCCAGCAGCTTCAGCCAGGGCACGAACACTGAAGCTTTCTTT.